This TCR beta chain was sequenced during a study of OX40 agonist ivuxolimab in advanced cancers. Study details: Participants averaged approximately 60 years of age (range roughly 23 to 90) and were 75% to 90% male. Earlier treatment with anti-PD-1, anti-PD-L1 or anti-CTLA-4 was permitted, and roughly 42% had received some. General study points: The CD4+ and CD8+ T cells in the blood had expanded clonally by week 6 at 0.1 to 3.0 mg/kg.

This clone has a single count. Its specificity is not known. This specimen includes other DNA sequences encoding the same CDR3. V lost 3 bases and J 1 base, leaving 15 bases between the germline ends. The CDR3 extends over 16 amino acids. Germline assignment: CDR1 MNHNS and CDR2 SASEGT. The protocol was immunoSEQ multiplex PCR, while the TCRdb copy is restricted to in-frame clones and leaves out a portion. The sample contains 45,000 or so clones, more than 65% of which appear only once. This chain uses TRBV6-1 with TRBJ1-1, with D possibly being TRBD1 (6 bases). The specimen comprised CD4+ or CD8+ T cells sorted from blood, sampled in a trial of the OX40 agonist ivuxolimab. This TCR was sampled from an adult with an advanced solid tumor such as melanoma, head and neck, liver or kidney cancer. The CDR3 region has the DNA TGTGCCAGCAGTGAGGGGGGGCGTCGGGGGAACACTGAAGCTTTCTTT. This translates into CASSEGGRRGNTEAFF.